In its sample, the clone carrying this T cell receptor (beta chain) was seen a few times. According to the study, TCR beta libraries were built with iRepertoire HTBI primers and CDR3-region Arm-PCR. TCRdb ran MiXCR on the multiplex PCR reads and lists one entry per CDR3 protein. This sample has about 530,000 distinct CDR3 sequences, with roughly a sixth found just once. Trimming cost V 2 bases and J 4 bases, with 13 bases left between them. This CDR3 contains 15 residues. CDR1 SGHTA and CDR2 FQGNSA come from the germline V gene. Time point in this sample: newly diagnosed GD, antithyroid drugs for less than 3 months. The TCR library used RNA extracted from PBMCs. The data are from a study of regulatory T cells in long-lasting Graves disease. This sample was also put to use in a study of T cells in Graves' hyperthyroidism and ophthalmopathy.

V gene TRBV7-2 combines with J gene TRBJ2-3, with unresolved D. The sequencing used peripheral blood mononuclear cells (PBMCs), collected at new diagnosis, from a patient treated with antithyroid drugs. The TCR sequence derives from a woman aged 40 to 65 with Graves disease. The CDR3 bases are TGTGCCAGCAGCTTATTGGTGGGTTTGGCAGATACGCAGTATTTT. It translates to CASSLLVGLADTQYF.